The 29 T cell receptor beta chains listed next were all sequenced from one sample in a study of blood T cell repertoires in COVID-19. This table comes from immunoSEQ multiplex PCR, and its TCRdb copy is limited to in-frame clones, with some not included. The repertoire includes around 240,000 clones, approximately 83% of them detected once, and around 1.8% sits in the top ten. Sequencing used PBMCs or T cells enriched from blood (not recorded which). These receptors originate from a woman in her fifties or sixties who had recovered from COVID-19.

The V call is TRBV5-4, the J call TRBJ1-1; TRBD1 might be the D (6 bases). Germline-derived CDR1 and CDR2 are SGHNT and YYREEE (reference sequence). Deletions cut 0 bases from V and 2 bases from J, with 11 bases between. The CDR3 sequence is 15 residues long. The DNA for the CDR3 is TGTGCCAGCAGCTTGGGGGGACACCTAAACACTGAAGCTTTCTTT. Protein: CASSLGGHLNTEAFF.

This clone has just one count. The rearrangement uses TRBV9 and TRBJ1-2; TRBD1 matches at 7 bases. This CDR3 region has 15 residues. V was pared by 4 bases and J by 3 bases, with 9 bases of the junction left unmatched. The germline gives CDR1 SGDLS, CDR2 YYNGEE. The chain's CDR3 is CASSKLDRPHYGYTF. In nucleotides, the CDR3 is TGTGCCAGCAGCAAGCTGGACAGGCCTCACTATGGCTACACCTTC.

CDR3 sequence reads: CASSYGGTIYF. The CDR3 DNA sequence: TGTGCCAGCAGCTATGGGGGGACCATATATTTT. The chain combines TRBV12-3 or TRBV12-4 with TRBJ1-3; tentative D call: TRBD1 (5 bases). V lost 6 bases and J lost 10, with 10 bases in between. The CDR3 totals 11 residues.

This clone was counted once. The chain uses TRBV7-3 and TRBJ1-1, with a possible D match to TRBD1 (6 bases). V was shortened by 3 bases and J by 1 base, with 6 bases between the two germline ends. Per germline, CDR1 SGHTA and CDR2 FQGTGA. The CDR3 totals 13 residues. The CDR3 sequence is CASSLDRNTEAFF. The CDR3, as DNA: TGTGCCAGCAGCTTGGACAGGAACACTGAAGCTTTCTTT.

This clone was detected once. The CDR3 DNA reads TGCAGCGTCGATGGGACAGGGGCAACCTATGGCTACACCTTC. This translates into CSVDGTGATYGYTF. The chain carries TRBV29-1 and TRBJ1-2, with 10 bases aligning to TRBD1. Germline CDR1 reads SQVTM; CDR2 reads ANQGSEA. Trimming cost V 6 bases and J 4 bases; bases outside gene matches: 8. This CDR3 is 14 amino acids long.

This clone was recorded a few times. The CDR3 bases are TGTGCCAGCAGCGGCGACAGGGGGCCAGATTATGGCTACACCTTC. This encodes CASSGDRGPDYGYTF. The chain couples TRBV9 to TRBJ1-2; 10 nucleotides line up with TRBD1. The CDR3 runs to 15 residues. Germline V gene lookup returns CDR1 SGDLS and CDR2 YYNGEE. The V segment lost 3 bases and the J segment 5 bases; nucleotides outside the gene matches: 7.

This chain joins TRBV10-3 and TRBJ2-7; tentative D call: TRBD1 (5 bases). The CDR3 loop spans 17 amino acids. Germline V gene data show CDR1 as ENHRY and CDR2 as SYGVKD. V lost 11 bases to trimming and J lost 0 bases, with 26 bases between them. CDR3 coding DNA: TGTGCCTCCCACCGCGGAACAGGCCGCGAAAACTCCTACGAGCAGTACTTC. This translates into CASHRGTGRENSYEQYF.

This clone was picked up one time. The chain joins TRBV20-1 to TRBJ1-2; D not certain. The germline V gene has CDR1 DFQATT and CDR2 SNEGSKA (reference sequence). The CDR3 consists of 11 residues. V gave up 7 bases and J gave up 3 bases, with 9 bases separating them. The CDR3 is CSGYIDYGYTF. In DNA, the CDR3 is TGCAGTGGGTACATCGACTATGGCTACACCTTC.

The chain combines TRBV3-1 (or the pseudogene TRBV3-2) with TRBJ2-1; 9 bases map to TRBD2. The germline V gene has CDR1 LGHDT and CDR2 YNNKEL (reference sequence). The CDR3 has 18 residues. The V gene end was trimmed by 2 bases and the J gene end by 1 base; junction bases not matched to a gene: 9. CDR3 loop: CASSQPSSSGTSYNEQFF. CDR3 sequence (DNA): TGTGCCAGCAGCCAACCATCTTCTAGCGGGACTTCCTACAATGAGCAGTTCTTC.

The rearrangement joins TRBV7-6 to TRBJ2-3, with 7 bases fitting TRBD1. The CDR3 totals 14 residues. V was clipped by 5 bases and J by 3 bases; unmatched bases: 5. Looked up from germline, CDR1 is SGHVS and CDR2 is FNYEAQ. The CDR3 region is CASSPWTGTDTQYF. CDR3 coding DNA: TGTGCCAGCAGCCCTTGGACAGGAACAGATACGCAGTATTTT.

The chain links TRBV5-1 to TRBJ2-7; no definite D call. CDR1 is SGHRS, CDR2 YFSETQ, per germline. V dropped 0 bases and J dropped 3 bases, with 7 bases sitting between them. The CDR3 runs to 13 residues. In DNA, the CDR3 is TGCGCCAGCAGCTTGGGGCAGGACTACGAGCAGTACTTC. This encodes CASSLGQDYEQYF.

The chain combines TRBV7-2 with TRBJ1-1; D is perhaps TRBD1 (5 bases). The germline gives CDR1 SGHTA, CDR2 FQGNSA. The CDR3 loop spans 15 amino acids. V lost 2 bases, J lost 6 bases, and 16 bases lay in between. The DNA of the CDR3 is TGTGCCAGCAGCTTAAAGGGGTTGGCGGCCTCTGAAGCTTTCTTT. The encoded protein is CASSLKGLAASEAFF.

This chain uses TRBV2 with TRBJ2-4; D not resolved. Germline V gene data show CDR1 as SNHLY and CDR2 as FYNNEI. The V and J ends lost 4 bases and 0 bases respectively, with 10 bases between them. The CDR3 sequence is 15 residues long. The CDR3, as DNA: TGTGCCAGCAGTGCTCGCTTACTAGCCAAAAACATTCAGTACTTC. Residues: CASSARLLAKNIQYF.

The chain is built from TRBV2 and TRBJ1-2, with 8 bases fitting TRBD1. CDR1 is SNHLY, CDR2 FYNNEI, per germline. This CDR3 spans 15 amino acids. V gave up 9 bases and J gave up 3 bases; unmatched junction bases: 12. In DNA, the CDR3 is TGTGCCAGGCACAGGGGGAAAACAGGGTACTATGGCTACACCTTC. Its protein is CARHRGKTGYYGYTF.

The chain couples TRBV6-1 to TRBJ1-5; 7 bases are shared with TRBD1. V trimming: 3 bases; J trimming: 7 bases; junction bases outside the gene matches: 6. CDR3 length: 14 residues. Germline CDR1 MNHNS, CDR2 SASEGT. CDR3 in DNA: TGTGCCAGCAGTGAGACAGGGAGCGGGCAGCCCCAGCATTTT. This codes for CASSETGSGQPQHF.

V usage is TRBV7-4 and J usage is TRBJ2-6; D is uncertain. Between the trimmed V and J ends, which lost 5 bases and 5 bases, there was a span of 22 bases. Germline-derived CDR1 and CDR2 are SGHVT and SQSDAQ. This CDR3 has 18 residues. The CDR3 bases are TGTGCCAGCAGCCAAAATCGTTGCTCACAAAGTCGGGCCAACGTCCTGACTTTC. This gives the protein CASSQNRCSQSRANVLTF.

J is TRBJ1-1 and V is TRBV13, with TRBD1 matching 9 bases. The CDR3 consists of 13 residues. Trimming removed 7 bases from V and 7 bases from J; junction bases left unmatched: 7. The germline CDR1 and CDR2 sequences are PRHDT and FYEKMQ (reference sequence). This CDR3 reads CASNLGQGLEAFF. The CDR3 DNA reads TGTGCCAGCAACCTGGGACAGGGCCTTGAAGCTTTCTTT.

V and J are TRBV4-1 and TRBJ1-4; TRBD1 agrees at 7 bases. J lost 3 bases, V lost 1 base, and 8 bases had no gene match. The germline V gene encodes CDR1 MGHRA and CDR2 YSYEKL. This CDR3 spans 17 amino acids. CDR3 region: CASSQGGQVGSNEKLFF. The CDR3 DNA follows: TGCGCCAGCAGCCAAGGAGGACAGGTGGGGTCTAATGAAAAACTGTTTTTT.

This rearrangement joins TRBV21-1 to TRBJ2-1; the DNA was not compared with TRBD2, the D call given in the table. TRBV21-1 is given as a pseudogene. The CDR3 is 13 amino acids. CDR3 DNA sequence: TGTGCCAGCAGGCCGGGAGGAGACAATGAGCAGTTCTTC. Its protein product is CASRPGGDNEQFF.

The chain links TRBV28 to TRBJ2-5; 7 bases fit TRBD1. Germline V CDR1 and CDR2: MDHEN, SYDVKM. The V gene end was trimmed by 9 bases and the J gene end by 1 base; junction bases not matched to a gene: 2. The CDR3 covers 12 residues. The CDR3 loop reads CARNRGQETQYF. The CDR3 DNA reads TGTGCCAGAAACAGGGGCCAAGAGACCCAGTACTTC.

The chain's CDR3 is CASSIRRREQYF. The DNA of the CDR3 is TGTGCCAGCAGTATTCGTCGGAGGGAGCAGTACTTC. The rearrangement links TRBV12-3 or TRBV12-4 to TRBJ2-7; D perhaps matches TRBD2 (5 bases). Trimming removed 5 bases from V and 7 bases from J, with 12 bases in between. CDR3 length equals 12 residues.

The chain is built from TRBV7-9 and TRBJ2-2, with a possible D match to TRBD2 (6 bases). This CDR3 comprises 15 residues. The ends were cut back, 4 bases at V and 6 bases at J, with 15 bases in the middle. The germline gives CDR1 SEHNR, CDR2 FQNEAQ (reference sequence). CDR3 nucleotides: TGTGCCAGCAGCTCCCCCATGAGGGAGGCCGGGGAGCTGTTTTTT. Translation: CASSSPMREAGELFF. Together with reference TRBV7-9 and TRBJ2-2, the CDR3 gives the full variable domain: DTGVSQNPRHKITKRGQNVTFRCDPISEHNRLYWYRQTLGQGPEFLTYFQNEAQLEKSRLLSDRFSAERPKGSFSTLEIQRTEQGDSAMYLCASSSPMREAGELFFGEGSRLTVL.

This chain joins TRBV5-1 and TRBJ1-2, with a weak D call TRBD1 (5 bases). The V and J ends lost 6 bases and 8 bases respectively, with 20 bases between them. CDR3 length: 14 amino acids. The germline gives CDR1 SGHRS, CDR2 YFSETQ. The CDR3 sequence is CASTEDGGLDGYTF. DNA for the CDR3: TGCGCCAGCACCGAGGACGGGGGTTTAGACGGCTACACCTTC.

This sequence joins TRBV2 and TRBJ2-1, with D uncertain. V shed 4 bases and J shed 6 bases, with 16 bases lying between them. In germline, CDR1 is SNHLY, CDR2 FYNNEI. This CDR3 has 15 amino acids. CDR3 DNA: TGTGCCAGCAGTGGTTTTGATTTACTGGTCAATGAGCAGTTCTTC. As protein: CASSGFDLLVNEQFF.

V and J are TRBV12-3 or TRBV12-4 and TRBJ1-2, with 7 positions matching TRBD1. Trimming removed 3 bases from V and 6 bases from J; junction bases left unmatched: 4. This CDR3 comprises 13 residues. CDR3 amino acids: CASSFRTGDGYTF. As DNA, the CDR3 is TGTGCCAGCAGTTTTAGGACAGGTGATGGCTACACCTTC.

This clone appeared once. This sequence joins TRBV11-2 and TRBJ2-7, with 9 bases that match TRBD1. Germline loops: CDR1 SGHAT, CDR2 FQNNGV. The J segment lost 5 bases and the V segment lost 5 bases, leaving 4 bases of the junction unmatched. The CDR3 totals 13 residues. The CDR3 region is CASSPGTGNEQYF. As DNA, the CDR3 is TGTGCCAGCAGCCCCGGGACAGGGAACGAGCAGTACTTC.

The rearrangement links TRBV19 to TRBJ2-7; possibly TRBD1 for D (5 bases). Germline assignment: CDR1 LNHDA and CDR2 SQIVND (reference sequence). Trimming shortened V by 7 bases and J by 2 bases, and 12 bases separated the two germline ends. This CDR3 has 13 amino acids. The CDR3 sequence: CASTPAGTYEQYF. CDR3 sequence (DNA): TGTGCCAGTACCCCTGCAGGGACCTACGAGCAGTACTTC.

This clone was observed once. V is TRBV12-5 and J is TRBJ1-5; no clear D gene. Deletions cut 1 base from V and 4 bases from J, with 11 bases between. The CDR3 contains 15 residues. Germline V lookup: CDR1 LGHNT, CDR2 FRNRAP. The DNA of the CDR3 is TGTGCTAGTGGTTTGGGCGGGTCCGGGAATCAGCCCCAGCATTTT. This gives the protein CASGLGGSGNQPQHF.

The V gene is TRBV5-1, the J gene TRBJ2-7; 9 bases line up with TRBD1. The CDR3 extends over 14 amino acids. Looked up from germline, CDR1 is SGHRS and CDR2 is YFSETQ. The trim removed 4 bases at V and 0 bases at J, leaving 2 bases unmatched. CDR3 sequence (DNA): TGCGCCAGCAGCCGGACAGGGGACTCCTACGAGCAGTACTTC. This gives the protein CASSRTGDSYEQYF.